One sample yielded the 10 T cell receptor beta chains listed below, sequenced in a study of blood T cell repertoires in COVID-19. TCRdb keeps only in-frame clones here, not all; method: immunoSEQ multiplex PCR. This sample has 79,000 or so clones, with around 87% found just once. Source material: peripheral blood. These receptors all stem from a human donor in a cohort sampled during active COVID-19.

The chain has TRBV7-3 and TRBJ2-3, with 7 bases that match TRBD1. Germline V lookup: CDR1 SGHTA, CDR2 FQGTGA. The CDR3 has 13 amino acids. V shed 3 bases, J shed 6 bases, and the junction held 3 bases outside the gene matches. Written as DNA, the CDR3 is TGTGCCAGCAGCTTTCGAGGGGGCGATACGCAGTATTTT. Protein product: CASSFRGGDTQYF.

The rearrangement uses TRBV6-5 and TRBJ2-5, with 8 bases aligning to TRBD1. This CDR3 contains 12 residues. Trimming removed 11 bases from V and 8 bases from J; junction bases left unmatched: 10. CDR1 and CDR2 from the germline V gene are MNHEY and SVGAGI. CDR3 protein: CASRQGLTTQYF. CDR3 bases: TGTGCCTCCCGACAGGGGCTGACCACCCAGTACTTC.

The CDR3 region has the DNA TGTGCCAGCAGCCCGGTAGAGGAGACCCAGTACTTC. Its protein is CASSPVEETQYF. The V gene is TRBV6-6, the J gene TRBJ2-5; D remains ambiguous. V gave up 6 bases and J gave up 5 bases, with 10 bases separating them. Germline-derived CDR1 and CDR2 are MNHNY and SVGAGI (reference sequence). The CDR3 runs to 12 residues.

The chain recombines TRBV3-1 (or the pseudogene TRBV3-2) with TRBJ1-2; D is uncertain. Germline lookup yields CDR1 LGHDT and CDR2 YNNKEL (reference sequence). This CDR3 is 15 amino acids long. Trimming cost V 4 bases and J 0 bases, with 12 bases left between them. This chain's CDR3 is CASSPTAVTNYGYTF. Written as DNA, the CDR3 is TGTGCCAGCAGCCCGACGGCGGTTACTAACTATGGCTACACCTTC.

The chain carries TRBV3-1 (or the pseudogene TRBV3-2) and TRBJ2-6, with 11 bases aligning to TRBD2. The V segment lost 6 bases and the J segment 0 bases; nucleotides outside the gene matches: 10. This CDR3 has 19 amino acids. Germline CDR1 and CDR2: LGHDT and YNNKEL (reference sequence). The CDR3 loop reads CASSKISGRAGSGANVLTF. The CDR3 region has the DNA TGTGCCAGCAGTAAAATTAGCGGGAGGGCTGGCTCTGGGGCCAACGTCCTGACTTTC.

This sequence joins TRBV3-1 (or the pseudogene TRBV3-2) and TRBJ1-2; maybe TRBD1 (6 bases). CDR3 length: 13 residues. V lost 5 bases to trimming and J lost 4 bases, with 11 bases between them. Germline CDR1 is LGHDT and CDR2 is YNNKEL (reference sequence). The CDR3 spells CASSEGGAYGYTF. CDR3 coding DNA: TGTGCCAGCAGCGAGGGGGGGGCCTATGGCTACACCTTC.

This rearrangement joins TRBV5-1 to TRBJ2-3; TRBD2 is a possible D gene (6 bases). The germline CDR1 and CDR2 sequences are SGHRS and YFSETQ. The CDR3 totals 15 residues. V was cut by 4 bases and J by 0 bases, with 12 bases left in between. This chain's CDR3 is CASSPGTLSTDTQYF. CDR3 DNA sequence: TGCGCCAGCAGCCCCGGGACTTTAAGCACAGATACGCAGTATTTT.

The chain links TRBV12-3 or TRBV12-4 to TRBJ2-7, with D perhaps TRBD1 (6 bases). The CDR3 runs to 11 residues. The germline V and J ends were trimmed by 2 bases and 7 bases, with 6 bases remaining between them. CDR3 coding DNA: TGTGCCAGCAGTTTAAGGGGGGAGCAGTACTTC. Its translation: CASSLRGEQYF.

This chain uses TRBV19 with TRBJ1-4; D is perhaps TRBD1 (5 bases). The V gene's germline CDR1 is LNHDA and CDR2 SQIVND (reference sequence). The CDR3 totals 14 residues. V was trimmed by 4 bases and J by 5 bases, leaving 11 bases between them. CDR3 sequence reads: CASSTRQKNEKLFF. CDR3 DNA sequence: TGTGCCAGTAGTACCCGACAGAAGAATGAAAAACTGTTTTTT. The variable domain in full, with the rest retrieved from reference TRBV19 and TRBJ1-4, is DGGITQSPKYLFRKEGQNVTLSCEQNLNHDAMYWYRQDPGQGLRLIYYSQIVNDFQKGDIAEGYSVSREKKESFPLTVTSAQKNPTAFYLCASSTRQKNEKLFFGSGTQLSVL.

This chain connects TRBV6-5 to TRBJ1-1, with TRBD1 as a possible D gene (5 bases). The CDR3 contains 11 residues. With 4 bases removed from V and 9 bases from J, the gap between germline ends came to 9 bases. Germline values: CDR1 MNHEY, CDR2 SVGAGI. The CDR3 here is CASSSRQKAFF. CDR3 coding DNA: TGTGCCAGCAGTTCCAGACAGAAAGCTTTCTTT.